This T cell receptor (beta chain) was captured by sequencing in a study of vaccination and CD4 T cells after COVID-19 (dated by TCRdb to the early 2020s). Context from the whole study: SARS-CoV-2 positivity had been established in the convalescent patients by nasal swab PCR, and mild disease was recorded in eight to ten of these patients and severe disease in one. Six males and four females were included in the convalescent cohort, with two Hispanic individuals, seven Caucasians, two Asians and one multiracial person represented. Participants received two doses of either the Pfizer-BioNTech BNT162b2 vaccine (n=8) or the Moderna mRNA-1273 vaccine (n=2). Post-COVID blood samples were collected from convalescent patients a median of roughly 100 days after diagnosis, with a range of roughly 35 to 170 days. Post-vaccine blood samples were taken a median of 72 days after the second vaccine dose, with a range of 14 to 241 days. For stimulating the cultures, overlapping spike peptide pools were used, derived from SARS-CoV-2 as well as from the common cold coronaviruses HCoV-NL63, HCoV-OC43 and HCoV-229E. As controls, cultures received a CEFX viral epitope pool (the positive control), an HIV-1 Nef peptide pool (the negative control), or no peptide at all. In approximately ten COVID-19 convalescent patients and a few infection-naive healthy vaccine recipients, the spike-specific CD4+ TCR repertoire before mRNA vaccination was compared with the repertoire after mRNA vaccination. What the research found in general, with its limitations: In convalescent patients, nearly all vaccine-specific clones (304 of 307) were found to be mono-reactive for SARS-CoV-2 spike rather than cross-reactive with common cold coronaviruses. The median count of SARS-CoV-2-reactive clonotypes went up from around 21 after infection to about 40 after vaccination, although the change was not significant. In convalescent patients, a median around 83% of post-vaccine SARS-CoV-2-reactive clones were detected only after vaccination, and vaccine-specific priming was suggested by this finding. The study included relatively few convalescent patients and did not analyze early timepoints after natural infection.

Only a few counts were recorded for this clonotype. The antigen it recognizes is unknown. No base quality values were provided; no much bigger clone lies one nucleotide off. V is cut back by 3 bases and J by 2 bases, with 4 bases in the junction unmatched. Including cysteine and phenylalanine, the CDR3 has 14 amino acids. The sequence is cut down to CDR3 DNA, 42 bases in frame from base 1. Reading the germline V gene (reference sequence) gives CDR1 DFQATT and CDR2 SNEGSKA. This specimen's treatment or condition label, interpreted: approximately 9-day PBMC culture with coronavirus spike peptide pools or control peptides (ViraFEST assay). To expand antigen-specific T cells with peptide pools and then pick out the expanded clonotypes through TCR sequencing, the study relied on the ViraFEST assay. The convalescent patients' positive SARS-CoV-2 PCR tests fell between March and December 2020, which was before the Alpha, Beta and Delta variants emerged in the United States. Each well held fewer than 2.5 million PBMCs cultured with approximately 9.1 ug/ml peptide pools in IMDM containing 5% human AB serum and roughly 9.3 IU/ml IL-2. Half of the culture medium was replaced with fresh IL-2-containing medium on days 3 and 7. CD4+ T cells were isolated after around 11 days of culture through negative selection using the EasySep CD4+ T cell isolation kit. PBMCs were separated from whole blood using Ficoll-Paque Plus gradient centrifugation and then either used fresh or cryopreserved at -140C. Each culture condition was generally run in triplicate wells.

Library creation used PCR. At the Johns Hopkins FTIC core, DNA from the cultured CD4+ T cells underwent TCR sequencing with the Oncomine TCR Beta short-read assay. Genomic DNA was extracted from the cultured CD4+ T cells with the QIAamp micro DNA kit. Oncomine TCR Beta libraries made from cultured CD4+ T cells were pooled using unique dual indexes and sequenced on an Illumina iSeq 100. Processing in the source paper ran as follows. Non-productive sequences were removed, and CDR3s not starting with C, not ending with F or W, or shorter than 7 amino acids were discarded. The MANAFEST web application identified antigen-specific clonotypes by comparing peptide-stimulated wells against reference wells and other culture wells. An FDR below 0.05, an odds ratio above 5, and a productive frequency above 0.1% in at least two of three replicate wells were required for clones to be considered positive. Cross-reactive clonotypes were defined as significantly expanded in both SARS-CoV-2 spike wells and at least one common cold coronavirus spike condition. Levenshtein distances (stringdist) and unrooted phylogenetic trees (ape) in R version 3.6.1 were used to assess CDR3 homology. In-frame beta chains were kept once TCRdb had trimmed the public reads at Q25 with fastp and called clones with MiXCR. Rows with one shared CDR3 protein collapse into an entry with the most common genes and DNA. In this record, the V and J calls reflect TCRdb's handling and not the investigators' own analysis. The sample records about 13,000 distinct CDR3 sequences, approximately 60% of which are singletons. In total, the top ten clones hold roughly 10% of the sample.

This clonotype was obtained from a human donor who had recovered from COVID-19. Sequencing input: CD4+ T cells from blood, cultured in vitro. Recombination connected TRBV20-1 to TRBJ2-3; 8 bases in the junction line up with TRBD2. The nucleotide sequence reads as follows: TGCAGTGCTAGGGGACTAGTACCCACAGATACGCAGTATTTT. The translation is CSARGLVPTDTQYF.